Following are 18 T cell receptor beta chains from one sample sequenced in a study of beta chain features in type 1 diabetes. Study-wide results and limits: Type 1 diabetes patients had moderately but significantly shorter TCRB CDR3s in all four CD4+ subsets.

The authors reverse transcribed all of the isolated RNA, so sequencing captured expressed TCRB transcripts. Some clones are missing from TCRdb's copy, which holds only in-frame ones; the method was immunoSEQ multiplex PCR. The data contain roughly 730,000 clones, 10% to 15% of them singletons. For these TCRs, the target antigens are not known. Sequencing used naive CD4+ T cells from blood. These receptor sequences come from a man younger than 30 with type 1 diabetes.

The rearrangement joins TRBV5-1 to TRBJ2-4, with 9 bases identical to TRBD1. Unmatched junction bases numbered 6, after V lost 4 bases and J lost 7 bases. The CDR3 has 14 residues. CDR1 and CDR2 from the germline V gene are SGHRS and YFSETQ. CDR3 residues: CASSLSTGGNIQYF. As DNA, the CDR3 is TGCGCCAGCAGCCTTTCGACAGGGGGGAACATTCAGTACTTC.

This chain connects TRBV15 to TRBJ2-1; D uncertain. Between the trimmed V and J ends, which lost 3 bases and 10 bases, there was a span of 13 bases. This CDR3 has 13 residues. CDR1 LNHNV and CDR2 YYDKDF come from the germline V gene (reference sequence). CDR3 loop: CATSRSLSSEQFF. In DNA form, the CDR3 reads TGTGCCACCAGCAGGTCTCTCAGCAGCGAGCAGTTCTTC.

The genes are TRBV7-8 and TRBJ1-5, with 8 bases lining up with TRBD1. This CDR3 is built from 15 residues. The J segment lost 3 bases and the V segment lost 5 bases, leaving 6 bases of the junction unmatched. CDR1 is SGHVS and CDR2 is FQNEAQ in the germline V gene. CDR3 sequence reads: CASSPQGALNQPQHF. CDR3 bases: TGTGCCAGCAGCCCTCAGGGGGCCCTCAATCAGCCCCAGCATTTT.

V is TRBV29-1 and J is TRBJ2-7, with no clear D. The ends were cut back, 4 bases at V and 3 bases at J, with 7 bases in the middle. Germline V CDR1 and CDR2: SQVTM, ANQGSEA. The CDR3 sequence is 11 residues long. In DNA, the CDR3 is TGCAGCGTTGGGGGTTACTACGAGCAGTACTTC. Residues: CSVGGYYEQYF.

In this sample, this clone turned up a few times. The chain employs TRBV4-1 and TRBJ1-2; D is possibly TRBD1 (5 bases). Germline V gene data show CDR1 as MGHRA and CDR2 as YSYEKL. This CDR3 has 14 amino acids. Between the trimmed V and J ends, which lost 1 base and 6 bases, there was a span of 12 bases. CDR3 DNA: TGCGCCAGCAGCCAAGGGGGTAGGGGTGATGGCTACACCTTC. Its protein is CASSQGGRGDGYTF.

V and J are TRBV30 and TRBJ2-3, with D uncertain. V was cut by 0 bases and J by 6 bases, with 10 bases left in between. The V gene's germline CDR1 is GTSNPN and CDR2 SVGIG (reference sequence). CDR3 length equals 13 residues. CDR3 loop: CAWSVPAADTQYF. The DNA for the CDR3 is TGTGCCTGGAGTGTCCCAGCCGCGGATACGCAGTATTTT. The whole variable domain, remainder taken from reference TRBV30 and TRBJ2-3, is SQTIHQWPATLVQPVGSPLSLECTVEGTSNPNLYWYRQAAGRGLQLLFYSVGIGQISSEVPQNLSASRPQDRQFILSSKKLLLSDSGFYLCAWSVPAADTQYFGPGTRLTVL.

The V call is TRBV14, the J call TRBJ2-5; D remains unclear. Germline V lookup: CDR1 SGHDN, CDR2 FVKESK. V lost 2 bases, J lost 0 bases, and 10 bases lay in between. This CDR3 spans 15 amino acids. The CDR3 nucleotides read TGTGCCAGCAGCCAACCACACCGCTACCAAGAGACCCAGTACTTC. Protein: CASSQPHRYQETQYF.

This clone appeared a few times. The chain joins TRBV29-1 to TRBJ1-2; no firm D call. Germline V lookup: CDR1 SQVTM, CDR2 ANQGSEA. The CDR3 covers 10 residues. With 7 bases removed from V and 3 bases from J, the gap between germline ends came to 6 bases. The CDR3 DNA reads TGCAGCGCCGGGGACTATGGCTACACCTTC. Translating gives CSAGDYGYTF.

This clone was counted between two and nine times. V is TRBV6-5 and J is TRBJ1-6; 7 bases map to TRBD1. V dropped 4 bases and J dropped 7; count of bases not matched to a gene: 4. Germline V gives CDR1 MNHEY, CDR2 SVGAGI. The CDR3 totals 14 residues. The CDR3 coding sequence is TGTGCCAGCAGTTCGACAGGGAAAAATTCACCCCTCCACTTT. It yields the protein CASSSTGKNSPLHF.

This clone has only one observation. This chain's CDR3 is CASSPVPISDGSPLHF. The CDR3 DNA follows: TGCGCCAGCAGTCCAGTCCCTATAAGTGATGGATCACCCCTCCACTTT. V is TRBV5-1 and J is TRBJ1-6; D is ambiguous. This CDR3 has 16 residues. Trimming pared 5 bases from V and 10 bases from J, leaving 22 bases between. CDR1 and CDR2 (germline): SGHRS, YFSETQ.

The chain is built from TRBV5-4 and TRBJ2-5; weak D call: TRBD2 (5 bases). CDR1 and CDR2 from the germline V gene are SGHNT and YYREEE (reference sequence). Trimming took off 4 bases at V and 2 bases at J, with 12 bases between the two ends. This CDR3 is 14 amino acids long. CDR3 sequence reads: CASSLRTVQETQYF. The CDR3 bases are TGTGCCAGCAGCCTCCGGACTGTGCAAGAGACCCAGTACTTC.

The chain couples TRBV25-1 to TRBJ2-1, with 7 bases aligning to TRBD1. Germline values: CDR1 MGHDK, CDR2 SYGVNS. The CDR3 is made up of 13 amino acids. The junction had 3 bases not matched to a gene; V was cut back by 4 bases and J by 6 bases. This CDR3 reads CASSADRVNEQFF. The CDR3 DNA reads as TGTGCCAGCAGTGCAGACAGGGTCAATGAGCAGTTCTTC.

In its sample, this clone was seen a few times. The genes are TRBV6-6 and TRBJ2-1, with 11 bases identical to TRBD1. With V trimmed by 4 bases and J by 6 bases, 5 bases remained unmatched. Germline CDR1 MNHNY, CDR2 SVGAGI (reference sequence). The CDR3 loop spans 15 amino acids. CDR3 loop: CASSSPGTGGNEQFF. CDR3 nucleotide sequence: TGTGCCAGCAGTTCCCCGGGGACAGGGGGCAATGAGCAGTTCTTC.

This clone was recorded a few times. This chain uses TRBV7-2 with TRBJ1-6; no clear D. V gave up 10 bases and J gave up 10 bases, with 20 bases separating them. There are 14 residues in the CDR3. Per germline, CDR1 SGHTA and CDR2 FQGNSA. CDR3 amino acids: CATRRDGARSPLHF. As DNA, the CDR3 is TGTGCCACCCGAAGGGATGGCGCGAGATCACCCCTCCACTTT.

This rearrangement joins TRBV5-1 to TRBJ2-1; TRBD1 aligns across 12 bases. Germline V gene data show CDR1 as SGHRS and CDR2 as YFSETQ. The CDR3 sequence is 15 residues long. V lost 4 bases, J lost 7 bases, and 6 bases stayed unmatched. The CDR3 sequence: CASSRPGQGANEQFF. CDR3 nucleotide sequence: TGCGCCAGCAGCCGGCCGGGACAGGGGGCGAATGAGCAGTTCTTC.

The chain employs TRBV29-1 and TRBJ1-2; no firm D call. Germline V gene lookup returns CDR1 SQVTM and CDR2 ANQGSEA. The CDR3 is 12 amino acids. V lost 7 bases and J 2 bases, leaving 11 bases between the germline ends. The CDR3 DNA follows: TGCAGCGCGAGGGATGAGAACTATGGCTACACCTTC. It codes for CSARDENYGYTF.

This clone was seen a handful of times. The chain uses TRBV25-1 and TRBJ1-1; no clear D. CDR1 is MGHDK, CDR2 SYGVNS, per germline. Trimming left V 6 bases short and J 3 bases short, with 8 bases between. This CDR3 contains 12 residues. The CDR3 spells CASRGYDTEAFF. CDR3 in DNA: TGTGCCAGCAGGGGTTATGACACTGAAGCTTTCTTT. The variable domain in full, completed from reference TRBV25-1 and TRBJ1-1, reads EADIYQTPRYLVIGTGKKITLECSQTMGHDKMYWYQQDPGMELHLIHYSYGVNSTEKGDLSSESTVSRIRTEHFPLTLESARPSHTSQYLCASRGYDTEAFFGQGTRLTVV.

This clone was counted a few times. The chain joins TRBV5-1 to TRBJ2-1; D is uncertain. The length of the CDR3 is 14 residues. The germline V and J ends were trimmed by 4 bases and 2 bases, with 10 bases remaining between them. CDR1 and CDR2 from the germline V gene are SGHRS and YFSETQ. Here the CDR3 reads CASSSSEAYNEQFF. CDR3 nucleotides: TGCGCCAGCAGCAGCTCGGAAGCCTACAATGAGCAGTTCTTC.